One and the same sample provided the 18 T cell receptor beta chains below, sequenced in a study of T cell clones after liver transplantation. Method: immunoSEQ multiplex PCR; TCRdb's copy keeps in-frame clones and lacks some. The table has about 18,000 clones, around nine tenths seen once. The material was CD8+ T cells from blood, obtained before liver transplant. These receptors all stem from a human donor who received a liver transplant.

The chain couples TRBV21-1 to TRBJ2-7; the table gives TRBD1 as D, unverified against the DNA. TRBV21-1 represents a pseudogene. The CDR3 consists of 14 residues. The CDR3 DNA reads TGTGCCAGCAGCAAAGTTACAGTTTGCTACGAGCAGTACTTC. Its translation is CASSKVTVCYEQYF.

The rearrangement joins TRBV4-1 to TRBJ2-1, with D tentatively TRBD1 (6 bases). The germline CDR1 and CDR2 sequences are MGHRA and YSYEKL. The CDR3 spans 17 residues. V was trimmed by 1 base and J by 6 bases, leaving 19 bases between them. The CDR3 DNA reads TGCGCCAGCAGCCAAGGGTTTCGGGACATGGGATTCAATGAGCAGTTCTTC. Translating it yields CASSQGFRDMGFNEQFF.

The CDR3 sequence is CASLGDPRSWTGELFF. The CDR3 DNA reads as TGTGCCAGCCTTGGGGACCCTAGATCGTGGACCGGGGAGCTGTTTTTT. This chain uses TRBV28 with TRBJ2-2; D possibly uses TRBD1 or TRBD2 (5 bases each). Trimming took off 8 bases at V and 5 bases at J, with 21 bases between the two ends. The CDR3 runs to 16 residues. CDR1 and CDR2 (germline): MDHEN, SYDVKM.

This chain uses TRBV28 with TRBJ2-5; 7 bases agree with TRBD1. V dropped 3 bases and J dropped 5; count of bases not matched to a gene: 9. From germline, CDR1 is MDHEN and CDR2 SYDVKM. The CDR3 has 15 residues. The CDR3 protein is CASSFRPQGPETQYF. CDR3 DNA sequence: TGTGCCAGCAGTTTTCGGCCACAGGGGCCTGAGACCCAGTACTTC.

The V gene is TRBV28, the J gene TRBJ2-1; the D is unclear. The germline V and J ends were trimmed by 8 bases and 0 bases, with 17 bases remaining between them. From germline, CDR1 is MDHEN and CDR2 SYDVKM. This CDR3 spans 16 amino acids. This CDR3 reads CASVRTGSGSYNEQFF. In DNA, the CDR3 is TGTGCCAGCGTAAGAACGGGTTCTGGCTCCTACAATGAGCAGTTCTTC.

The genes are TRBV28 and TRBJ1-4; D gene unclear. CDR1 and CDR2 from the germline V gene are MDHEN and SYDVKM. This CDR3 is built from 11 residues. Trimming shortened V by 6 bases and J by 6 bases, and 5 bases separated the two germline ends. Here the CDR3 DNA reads TGTGCCAGCAGCCCAGATGAAAAACTGTTTTTT. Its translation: CASSPDEKLFF.

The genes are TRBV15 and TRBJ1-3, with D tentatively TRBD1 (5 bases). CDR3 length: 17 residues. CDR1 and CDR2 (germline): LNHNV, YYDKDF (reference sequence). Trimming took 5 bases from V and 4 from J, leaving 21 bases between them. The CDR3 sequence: CATSSDRLSKEGNTIYF. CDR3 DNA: TGTGCCACCAGCTCCGACAGATTAAGTAAAGAAGGAAACACCATATATTTT.

The CDR3 is CASSIFVGQEAFF. The CDR3 DNA follows: TGTGCCAGTAGTATTTTTGTAGGGCAGGAAGCTTTCTTT. This chain connects TRBV19 to TRBJ1-1; D not resolved. V shed 3 bases and J shed 8 bases, with 13 bases lying between them. Germline loops: CDR1 LNHDA, CDR2 SQIVND (reference sequence). The CDR3 has 13 amino acids.

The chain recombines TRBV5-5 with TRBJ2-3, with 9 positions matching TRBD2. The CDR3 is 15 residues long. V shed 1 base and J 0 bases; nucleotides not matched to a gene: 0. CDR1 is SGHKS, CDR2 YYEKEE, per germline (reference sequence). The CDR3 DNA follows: TGTGCCAGCAGCTTGCTAGCGGGGAGCACAGATACGCAGTATTTT. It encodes CASSLLAGSTDTQYF. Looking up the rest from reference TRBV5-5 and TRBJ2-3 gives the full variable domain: DAGVTQSPTHLIKTRGQQVTLRCSPISGHKSVSWYQQVLGQGPQFIFQYYEKEERGRGNFPDRFSARQFPNYSSELNVNALLLGDSALYLCASSLLAGSTDTQYFGPGTRLTVL.

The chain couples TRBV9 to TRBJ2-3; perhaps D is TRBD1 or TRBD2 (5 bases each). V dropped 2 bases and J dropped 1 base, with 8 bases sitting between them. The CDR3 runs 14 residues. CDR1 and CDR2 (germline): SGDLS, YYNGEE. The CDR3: CASSVGVGTDTQYF. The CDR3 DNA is TGTGCCAGCAGCGTGGGGGTGGGCACAGATACGCAGTATTTT.

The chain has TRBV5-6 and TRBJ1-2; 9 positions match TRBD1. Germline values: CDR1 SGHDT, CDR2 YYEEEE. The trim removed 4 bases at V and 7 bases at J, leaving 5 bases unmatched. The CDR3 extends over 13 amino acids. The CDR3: CASSAGQGSGYTF. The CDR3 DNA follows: TGTGCCAGCAGCGCGGGACAGGGATCTGGCTACACCTTC.

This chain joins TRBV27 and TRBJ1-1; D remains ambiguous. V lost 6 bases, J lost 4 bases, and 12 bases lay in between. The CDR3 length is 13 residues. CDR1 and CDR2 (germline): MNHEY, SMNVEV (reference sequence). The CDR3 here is CASSPSAATEAFF. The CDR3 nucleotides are TGTGCCAGCAGCCCGAGTGCGGCCACTGAAGCTTTCTTT.

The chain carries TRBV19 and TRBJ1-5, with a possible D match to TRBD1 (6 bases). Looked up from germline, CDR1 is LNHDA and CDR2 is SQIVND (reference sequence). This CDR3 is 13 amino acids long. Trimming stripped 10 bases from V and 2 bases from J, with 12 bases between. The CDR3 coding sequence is TGTGCCACGTGGGGGGCGGGCAATCAGCCCCAGCATTTT. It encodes CATWGAGNQPQHF.

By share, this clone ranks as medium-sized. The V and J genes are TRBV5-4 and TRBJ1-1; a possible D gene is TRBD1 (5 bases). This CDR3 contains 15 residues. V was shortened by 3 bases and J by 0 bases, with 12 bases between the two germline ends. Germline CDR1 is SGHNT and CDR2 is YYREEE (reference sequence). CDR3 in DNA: TGTGCCAGCAGCTCGTTCAGGGTCTTGAACACTGAAGCTTTCTTT. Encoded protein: CASSSFRVLNTEAFF.

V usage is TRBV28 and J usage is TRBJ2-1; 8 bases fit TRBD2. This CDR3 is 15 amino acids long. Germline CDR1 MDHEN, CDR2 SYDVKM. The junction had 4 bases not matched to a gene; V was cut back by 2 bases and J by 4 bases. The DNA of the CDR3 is TGTGCCAGCAGTTTAAGGGGCGGGGGGTACAATGAGCAGTTCTTC. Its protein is CASSLRGGGYNEQFF.

The CDR3 DNA reads as TGTGCCAGTAGTGGGCCGGGACAGGGGTCCTACGAGCAGTACTTC. Translating it yields CASSGPGQGSYEQYF. The V and J genes are TRBV19 and TRBJ2-5; 10 bases are shared with TRBD1. Gene TRBJ2-7 matches the end of the DNA better, so the J call may be wrong. Germline assignment: CDR1 LNHDA and CDR2 SQIVND (reference sequence). The CDR3 contains 15 residues.

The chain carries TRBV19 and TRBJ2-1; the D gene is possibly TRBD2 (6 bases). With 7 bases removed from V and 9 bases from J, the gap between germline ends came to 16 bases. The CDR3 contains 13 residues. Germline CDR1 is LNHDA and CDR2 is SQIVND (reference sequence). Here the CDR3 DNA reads TGTGCCAGTACCAGTGGACTAAGCGGTGAGCAGTTCTTC. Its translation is CASTSGLSGEQFF.

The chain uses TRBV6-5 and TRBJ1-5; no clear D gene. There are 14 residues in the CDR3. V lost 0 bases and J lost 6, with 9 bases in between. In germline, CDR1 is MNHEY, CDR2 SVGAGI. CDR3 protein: CASSYSEGTQPQHF. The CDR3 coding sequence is TGTGCCAGCAGTTACTCGGAGGGAACTCAGCCCCAGCATTTT.